The source of this TCR beta chain is a study of cytomegalovirus exposure and HLA in healthy donors. General study findings and limits: Most of the TCR beta V segments (in an earlier analysis) were productive either about 90% or about 30% of the time. As a later analysis revealed, the rate of TCR association differed by HLA locus, with DRB1 most and HLA-C fewest.

On this clone itself: The antigen remains unidentified.

PCR employed 60 Vbeta and 13 Jbeta primers. Using immunoSEQ multiplex PCR, the repertoire was profiled, and TCRdb retains in-frame clones only, with some absent. This sample has about 170,000 clones, with around 78% found just once. V lost 4 bases and J 11 bases, leaving 14 bases between the germline ends. The CDR3 runs 12 residues. Germline CDR1 is SEHNR and CDR2 is FQNEAQ (reference sequence). The chain recombines TRBV7-9 with TRBJ1-1, with a possible D match to TRBD1 (5 bases). The origin of this receptor is a young woman in good health and CMV-seropositive. Sequencing was carried out using PBMCs. The CDR3 nucleotides read TGTGCCAGCAGCTATCAGGGCCCCACGGCTTTCTTT. Its translation is CASSYQGPTAFF.